One sample yielded the 3 T cell receptor beta chains listed below, sequenced in a study of early T cells in non-severe SARS-CoV-2 infection. TCRdb independently ran MiXCR on the 5' RACE reads; one entry per CDR3 protein. The sample comprises fewer than 85,000 distinct CDR3 sequences, 8.5% to 10% of which are singletons, and 4.5% to 5% rests with the top ten. Specimen: whole blood. These receptors were collected from an adult who was a healthcare worker with PCR-confirmed SARS-CoV-2 infection or an uninfected control (not recorded which).

This clonotype was observed at least ten times. The chain couples TRBV12-3 or TRBV12-4 to TRBJ1-1, with D possibly matching TRBD1 (6 bases). Trimming shortened V by 3 bases and J by 5 bases, and 10 bases separated the two germline ends. The CDR3 runs to 13 residues. The CDR3 bases are TGTGCCAGCAGTTTGGCCCAGGGGACTGAAGCTTTCTTT. This sequence encodes CASSLAQGTEAFF.

This clonotype showed up many times. V gene TRBV20-1 combines with J gene TRBJ2-2, with 10 bases that match TRBD2. CDR3 size: 17 residues. The germline V gene encodes CDR1 DFQATT and CDR2 SNEGSKA (reference sequence). V dropped 0 bases and J dropped 1; count of bases not matched to a gene: 5. The CDR3 DNA is TGCAGTGCTAGAGACCTAGCGGGAGTTTGGAACACCGGGGAGCTGTTTTTT. It encodes CSARDLAGVWNTGELFF.

This clonotype was picked up many times. The J gene is TRBJ2-7, the V gene TRBV10-2; a weak D match, TRBD2 (5 bases). Trimming pared 2 bases from V and 0 bases from J, leaving 14 bases between. CDR3 length equals 16 residues. Germline loops: CDR1 WSHSY, CDR2 SAAADI. The CDR3 protein is CASSELWEISSYEQYF. CDR3 nucleotides: TGCGCCAGCAGTGAGCTGTGGGAGATTAGCTCCTACGAGCAGTACTTC.